The rows below give T cell receptor beta chains drawn from one sample of a study of T cells in Graves' hyperthyroidism and ophthalmopathy. TCRdb ran MiXCR on the multiplex PCR reads and lists one entry per CDR3 protein. The sample includes 300,000 to 350,000 distinct CDR3 sequences, roughly 13% of them seen just once. Sequencing was done on a sample of blood. These TCRs come from a woman younger than 45 with Graves' hyperthyroidism. Both conserved end residues are part of each CDR3. Fields, in order: clone size, J gene, V gene, CDR3 protein. Where a row states a size, it is once, few, many or the class of an expanded clone; other rows omit it.

many | TRBJ2-5 | TRBV28 | CASTLGQAQETQYF
many | TRBJ2-2 | TRBV12-3/TRBV12-4 | CASSFGGPPGVGELFF
NA | TRBJ2-5 | TRBV4-2 | CASSPTGLAGGPETQYF
many | TRBJ1-1 | TRBV12-3/TRBV12-4 | CASSADWNTEAFF
many | TRBJ2-3 | TRBV7-9 | CASSAQADTQYF
many | TRBJ1-2 | TRBV9 | CASSSTENYGYTF
NA | TRBJ2-7 | TRBV5-5 | CASSLLSGSRSEQYF
many | TRBJ2-5 | TRBV24-1 | CATNSGKVETQYF
NA | TRBJ2-2 | TRBV9 | CASSSRPPTGELFF
few | TRBJ2-3 | TRBV28 | CASSGDLQADTQYF
NA | TRBJ2-2 | TRBV15 | CATSLERESGELFF
NA | TRBJ2-7 | TRBV9 | CASSVSLSSYEQYF
NA | TRBJ2-2 | TRBV20-1 | CSAHGGWTQNTGELFF
many | TRBJ2-3 | TRBV6-1 | CASSPTGGFTDTQYF
many | TRBJ1-6 | TRBV28 | CASSLWGGSGNNSPLHF
many | TRBJ1-5 | TRBV7-2 | CASSSTEGGQPQHF
NA | TRBJ2-4 | TRBV7-2 | CASSLAPLAGGVYIQYF
many | TRBJ1-5 | TRBV20-1 | CSAPPGHDSNQPQHF
NA | TRBJ2-2 | TRBV7-8 | CASSLTMGVGTGELFF
few | TRBJ1-1 | TRBV28 | CASSLGTNIEAFF
NA | TRBJ1-5 | TRBV28 | CASSLPNGAYPQPQHF
many | TRBJ2-2 | TRBV12-3/TRBV12-4 | CASTMQGAGELFF
few | TRBJ1-2 | TRBV7-9 | CASSVGTSNYGYTF
many | TRBJ1-1 | TRBV11-2 | CASSPSRQMKAFF
many | TRBJ1-1 | TRBV20-1 | CSASGGNTEAFF
NA | TRBJ1-2 | TRBV6-1 | CATKDNYGYTF
many | TRBJ2-3 | TRBV7-3 | CASSFSGATPDTQYF
many | TRBJ1-5 | TRBV28 | CASSSAQGNQPQHF
many | TRBJ2-3 | TRBV2 | CASRASLPDTQYF
NA | TRBJ2-1 | TRBV6-1 | CASVRTTTSNEQFF
few | TRBJ2-3 | TRBV29-1 | CSAWGGGTDTQYF
many | TRBJ2-1 | TRBV2 | CASRGLAGYTYNEQFF
few | TRBJ1-5 | TRBV3-1 | CASSHGRSNQPQHF
many | TRBJ2-5 | TRBV14 | CASSQRHRTSADQETQYF
many | TRBJ2-1 | TRBV7-3 | CASSLSPSHIFGDEQFF
NA | TRBJ2-5 | TRBV28 | CASSLRGLASETQYF
many | TRBJ1-5 | TRBV28 | CASGGLSNQPQHF
NA | TRBJ2-1 | TRBV29-1 | CSVTGVSVNEQFF
many | TRBJ2-2 | TRBV28 | CASSRDTGELFF
NA | TRBJ2-3 | TRBV19 | CASRPWPTEINTQYF
NA | TRBJ1-1 | TRBV30 | CAWSPLGTEAFF
many | TRBJ2-1 | TRBV15 | CATSRPSGRQGEQFF
few | TRBJ2-5 | TRBV2 | CASTGTVETQYF
NA | TRBJ1-2 | TRBV11-2 | CASSPGADRRYGYTF